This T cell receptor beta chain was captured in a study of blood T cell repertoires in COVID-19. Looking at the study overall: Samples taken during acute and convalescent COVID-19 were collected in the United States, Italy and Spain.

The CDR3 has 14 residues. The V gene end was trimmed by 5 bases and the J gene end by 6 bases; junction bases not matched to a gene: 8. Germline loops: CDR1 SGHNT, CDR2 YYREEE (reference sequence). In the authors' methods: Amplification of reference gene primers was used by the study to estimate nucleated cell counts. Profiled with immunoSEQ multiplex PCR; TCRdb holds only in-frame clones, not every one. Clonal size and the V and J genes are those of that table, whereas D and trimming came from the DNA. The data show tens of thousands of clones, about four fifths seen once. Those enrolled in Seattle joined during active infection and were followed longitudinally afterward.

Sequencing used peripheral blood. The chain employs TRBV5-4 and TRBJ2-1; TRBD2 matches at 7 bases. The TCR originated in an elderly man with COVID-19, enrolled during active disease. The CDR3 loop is CASSAGRAPNEQFF. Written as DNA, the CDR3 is TGTGCCAGCAGTGCGGGGAGGGCCCCCAATGAGCAGTTCTTC.